This T cell receptor (beta chain) was captured by sequencing in a study of human T cells and chemical hapten exposure. Study-wide context: The study traced per-sample TCR yield variation mainly to small differences in pooled library volumes.

As for time point: healthy volunteer bleed at 2 weeks. The total RNA was obtained from whole blood that was not fractionated. The CDR3 extends over 15 amino acids. V lost 3 bases and J lost 3, with 12 bases in between. During construction of the library, unique molecular identifiers were attached to individual cDNA molecules for quantitative, reproducible TCR counting. MiXCR, applied by TCRdb to the RACE reads, yields one record per CDR3 protein. The repertoire holds over 45,000 distinct CDR3 sequences, with approximately 4.5% as singletons. Only a few counts were recorded for this clonotype. The source material was whole blood. This clonotype was sampled from a female donor in good health. Some clones in this sample may be carry-over from other donors' samples. The chain uses TRBV12-3 or TRBV12-4 and TRBJ1-5; maybe TRBD1 (6 bases). Here the CDR3 DNA reads TGTGCCAGCAGTTTGGACAGAACCTTCAATCAGCCCCAGCATTTT. It is translated as CASSLDRTFNQPQHF.